These 10 T cell receptor beta chains were sequenced from one sample in a study of cytomegalovirus exposure and HLA in healthy donors. 13 Jbeta primers and 60 Vbeta primers were used for the PCR. Here immunoSEQ multiplex PCR was the method, and the copy in TCRdb shows in-frame clones only, minus some. The repertoire holds under 200,000 clones, with about three quarters as singletons. The sequenced sample was PBMCs. The receptors here all came from a female donor in good health and CMV-seronegative.

The chain is built from TRBV6-1 and TRBJ2-1; TRBD1 is a possible D gene (6 bases). This CDR3 comprises 13 residues. Germline CDR1 reads MNHNS; CDR2 reads SASEGT. V was clipped by 6 bases and J by 3 bases, with 9 bases between them. The CDR3 loop is CASRGASYNEQFF. Written as DNA, the CDR3 is TGTGCCAGCAGGGGGGCTAGCTACAATGAGCAGTTCTTC.

This chain links TRBV7-9 with TRBJ2-4, with 8 bases that match TRBD1. The germline CDR1 and CDR2 sequences are SEHNR and FQNEAQ (reference sequence). The CDR3 is 13 amino acids. The junction had 4 bases not matched to a gene; V was cut back by 4 bases and J by 8 bases. The CDR3 region is CASSSTGEDIQYF. The CDR3 nucleotides are TGTGCCAGCAGCTCGACAGGGGAGGACATTCAGTACTTC.

There are a few counts of this clone. The chain couples TRBV5-1 to TRBJ2-3, with D possibly being TRBD1 (6 bases). The germline V gene encodes CDR1 SGHRS and CDR2 YFSETQ. The CDR3 has 14 residues. Trimming removed 4 bases from V and 5 bases from J, with 14 bases in between. This chain's CDR3 is CASSEGSQGDTQYF. CDR3 coding DNA: TGCGCCAGCAGCGAAGGGTCACAGGGAGATACGCAGTATTTT.

Worth noting for this clone: A junction boundary mismatches the germline segment, possibly from a read error. This chain links TRBV7-9 with TRBJ1-5; the match to TRBD1 covers 9 bases. This CDR3 contains 15 residues. The germline V gene has CDR1 SEHNR and CDR2 FQNEAQ (reference sequence). Here the CDR3 reads CSSSLTGGGNQPQHF. Here the CDR3 DNA reads TGTTCCAGCAGCTTAACAGGGGGCGGCAATCAGCCCCAGCATTTT.

This clone appeared once. The CDR3 region is CASSQTGQGMRGYTF. As DNA, the CDR3 is TGTGCCAGCAGCCAAACGGGACAGGGGATGCGAGGCTACACCTTC. The gene calls are TRBV16 and TRBJ1-2, with 10 positions matching TRBD1. Germline CDR1 is KGHSY and CDR2 is FQNENV. This CDR3 is 15 amino acids long. The V and J ends lost 2 bases and 8 bases, in that order; junction bases with no gene match: 8. Full variable domain (remainder filled in from reference TRBV16 and TRBJ1-2): GEEVAQTPKHLVRGEGQKAKLYCAPIKGHSYVFWYQQVLKNEFKFLISFQNENVFDETGMPKERFSAKCLPNSPCSLEIQATKLEDSAVYFCASSQTGQGMRGYTFGSGTRLTVV.

The chain couples TRBV5-8 to TRBJ2-6; tentatively, D is TRBD1 (5 bases). This CDR3 is 15 amino acids long. CDR1 is SGHTS and CDR2 is YDEGEE in the germline V gene. V was cut by 0 bases and J by 2 bases, with 6 bases left in between. This CDR3 reads CASSLGRAGANVLTF. CDR3 in DNA: TGTGCCAGCAGCTTGGGCAGGGCTGGGGCCAACGTCCTGACTTTC.

The chain carries TRBV7-3 and TRBJ2-2; D perhaps matches TRBD2 (5 bases). With 3 bases removed from V and 10 bases from J, the gap between germline ends came to 12 bases. Germline V gives CDR1 SGHTA, CDR2 FQGTGA. This CDR3 region has 13 residues. CDR3: CASSLIAGAELFF. CDR3 bases: TGTGCCAGCAGCTTGATTGCGGGCGCGGAGCTGTTTTTT.

The rearrangement uses TRBV28 and TRBJ1-5, with 10 positions matching TRBD1. CDR3 length: 17 amino acids. Trimming took 3 bases from V and 7 from J; bases not matched to a gene: 12. Germline V lookup: CDR1 MDHEN, CDR2 SYDVKM. CDR3 DNA sequence: TGTGCCAGCAGTTTGGTGGGACAGGGGTTGACGGGGCAGCCCCAGCATTTT. Protein product: CASSLVGQGLTGQPQHF.

The genes are TRBV7-2 and TRBJ1-1; maybe TRBD1 (6 bases). CDR3 length: 13 amino acids. Germline V gives CDR1 SGHTA, CDR2 FQGNSA. V was pared by 5 bases and J by 1 base, with 8 bases between. In DNA, the CDR3 is TGTGCCAGCAGCCCGGGACAGAACACTGAAGCTTTCTTT. Protein: CASSPGQNTEAFF.

The chain recombines TRBV14 with TRBJ2-7, with D tentatively TRBD1 (5 bases). The CDR3 runs 13 residues. CDR1 and CDR2 (germline): SGHDN, FVKESK. The V gene lost 8 bases and the J gene lost 6 bases, with 17 bases spanning the gap. The CDR3 DNA is TGTGCCAGCGCCCCCCCATCAGGGCCCGAGCAGTACTTC. It specifies CASAPPSGPEQYF.